These T cell receptor beta chains were read from a single sample in a study of blood T cell repertoires in COVID-19. The table came from immunoSEQ multiplex PCR; TCRdb's copy has only in-frame clones and leaves some out. Of roughly 55,000 clones detected, approximately 82% appear once; the ten largest clones hold around 12%. Sequencing was performed on peripheral blood. Every receptor here comes from a man at least 80 years old with acute or convalescent COVID-19. Each CDR3 is given with its conserved first and last residue. D genes are given only for firm matches. For some rows the clone size is stated as once, few or many, or as a class when expanded; others skip it.

size,J,D,V,CDR3,DNA
NA,TRBJ1-1,TRBD1,TRBV6-5,CASSPGQGVRTEAFF,TGTGCCAGCAGTCCCGGACAGGGGGTTCGAACTGAAGCTTTCTTT
few,TRBJ1-1,NA,TRBV6-1,CASSEGTAMNTEAFF,TGTGCCAGCAGTGAAGGGACAGCCATGAACACTGAAGCTTTCTTT
NA,TRBJ2-7,TRBD1,TRBV3-1/TRBV3-2,CASSRRTGSRDEQYF,TGTGCCAGCAGCCGGAGGACAGGGAGTCGGGACGAGCAGTACTTC
NA,TRBJ2-1,TRBD1,TRBV19,CASNVQGTSYNEQFF,TGTGCCAGTAATGTACAGGGGACGTCCTACAATGAGCAGTTCTTC
NA,TRBJ2-7,NA,TRBV6-5,CASLNYEQYF,TGTGCCAGCCTTAACTACGAGCAGTACTTC
NA,TRBJ2-1,TRBD2,TRBV5-1,CASNTGGGRANNEQFF,TGCGCCAGCAACACAGGTGGGGGGAGGGCCAACAATGAGCAGTTCTTC
NA,TRBJ2-2,NA,TRBV5-1,CASSLGQSANTGELFF,TGCGCCAGCAGCTTGGGACAGAGCGCGAACACCGGGGAGCTGTTTTTT
NA,TRBJ1-5,NA,TRBV12-3/TRBV12-4,CASTGSNQPQHF,TGTGCCAGCACCGGGAGCAATCAGCCCCAGCATTTT
NA,TRBJ2-2,TRBD1,TRBV18,CASSPPTGGRAGELFF,TGTGCCAGCTCACCACCCACAGGGGGTAGAGCCGGGGAGCTGTTTTTT
many,TRBJ2-1,TRBD1,TRBV2,CASSEAQGFGNEQFF,TGTGCCAGCAGTGAGGCACAGGGGTTCGGCAATGAGCAGTTCTTC
NA,TRBJ2-7,NA,TRBV5-1,CASSLGSGVGEQYF,TGCGCCAGCAGCTTGGGATCGGGGGTTGGCGAGCAGTACTTC
once,TRBJ1-1,NA,TRBV6-5,CASSYDTLQGKTEAFF,TGTGCCAGCAGTTACGATACCCTCCAGGGGAAAACTGAAGCTTTCTTT
NA,TRBJ2-2,TRBD2,TRBV7-3,CASSFSVAGTGELFF,TGTGCCAGCAGCTTTTCCGTAGCGGGAACCGGGGAGCTGTTTTTT
NA,TRBJ1-5,NA,TRBV7-2,CASSLTSPGNQPQHF,TGTGCCAGCAGCTTGACATCGCCGGGCAATCAGCCCCAGCATTTT
NA,TRBJ1-4,NA,TRBV27,CASTSRGFTNEKLFF,TGTGCCAGCACCTCTAGGGGATTTACTAATGAAAAACTGTTTTTT
NA,TRBJ1-3,NA,TRBV15,CATRQYGTSGNTIYF,TGTGCCACCAGACAGTACGGCACCTCTGGAAACACCATATATTTT
NA,TRBJ2-7,TRBD2,TRBV5-1,CASSPGLAGAGEQYF,TGCGCCAGCAGCCCGGGACTAGCGGGAGCCGGAGAGCAGTACTTC
NA,TRBJ1-1,NA,TRBV11-3,CASSPQDVNTEAFF,TGTGCCAGCAGCCCACAGGACGTGAACACTGAAGCTTTCTTT
NA,TRBJ2-7,NA,TRBV7-3,CASSLISGDEQYF,TGTGCCAGCAGCTTAATTTCCGGAGACGAGCAGTACTTC
NA,TRBJ2-3,NA,TRBV5-1,CASSPPASGRMDTQYF,TGCGCCAGCAGCCCGCCCGCGTCAGGGCGGATGGATACGCAGTATTTT
NA,TRBJ1-1,NA,TRBV12-5,CASGLTGYTEAFF,TGTGCTAGTGGTTTGACAGGGTACACTGAAGCTTTCTTT
NA,TRBJ1-2,TRBD1,TRBV5-6,CASRSRGPGYGYTF,TGTGCCAGCAGGTCCAGGGGGCCAGGCTATGGCTACACCTTC
NA,TRBJ1-4,NA,TRBV7-9,CASSLAQARVWTNEKLFF,TGTGCCAGCAGCTTAGCGCAGGCCAGGGTTTGGACTAATGAAAAACTGTTTTTT
NA,TRBJ1-5,NA,TRBV6-5,CASRGNWGGNQPQHF,TGTGCCAGCAGGGGTAATTGGGGGGGTAATCAGCCCCAGCATTTT
NA,TRBJ1-2,NA,TRBV4-2,CASSLGLPRGINYGYTF,TGTGCCAGCAGCCTGGGACTCCCCCGAGGGATTAACTATGGCTACACCTTC
once,TRBJ2-7,NA,TRBV11-2,CASSLGGFEQYF,TGTGCCAGCAGCTTAGGGGGCTTCGAGCAGTACTTC
NA,TRBJ1-5,TRBD1,TRBV6-1,CASSEMRDRSQPQHF,TGTGCCAGCAGTGAAATGCGGGACAGGAGCCAGCCCCAGCATTTT
once,TRBJ2-2,TRBD1,TRBV19,CASSNPTGGNGGELFF,TGTGCCAGTAGCAATCCCACAGGGGGAAACGGCGGGGAGCTGTTTTTT
NA,TRBJ2-7,TRBD2,TRBV6-5,CASSRVAGTYEQYF,TGTGCCAGTTCGAGGGTAGCGGGGACCTACGAGCAGTACTTC
few,TRBJ2-7,TRBD2,TRBV5-1,CASSATTSGYEQYF,TGCGCCAGCAGCGCGACTACTAGCGGCTACGAGCAGTACTTC
NA,TRBJ2-7,NA,TRBV7-2,CASSSFYEQYF,TGTGCCAGCAGCTCCTTTTACGAGCAGTACTTC
NA,TRBJ2-1,NA,TRBV5-4,CASTLGPNYNEQFF,TGTGCCAGCACCCTCGGTCCCAACTACAATGAGCAGTTCTTC
NA,TRBJ1-1,TRBD1,TRBV5-4,CASSTWDRMNTEAFF,TGTGCCAGCAGCACGTGGGACAGAATGAACACTGAAGCTTTCTTT
NA,TRBJ2-3,NA,TRBV11-3,CASSSGTQFDTQYF,TGTGCCAGCAGTTCCGGGACTCAATTTGATACGCAGTATTTT
NA,TRBJ1-3,NA,TRBV2,CAREDSISGNTIYF,TGTGCCCGAGAAGACAGCATCTCTGGAAACACCATATATTTT
once,TRBJ2-2,TRBD2,TRBV4-1,CASSRGLAGGNTGELFF,TGCGCCAGCAGCCGGGGACTAGCGGGGGGGAACACCGGGGAGCTGTTTTTT